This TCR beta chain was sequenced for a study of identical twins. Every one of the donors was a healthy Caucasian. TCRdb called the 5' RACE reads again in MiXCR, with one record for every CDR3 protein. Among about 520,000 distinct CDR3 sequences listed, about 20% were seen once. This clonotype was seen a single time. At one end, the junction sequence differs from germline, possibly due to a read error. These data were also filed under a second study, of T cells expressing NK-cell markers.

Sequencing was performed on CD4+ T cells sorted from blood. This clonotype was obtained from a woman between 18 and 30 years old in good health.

CDR3 region: CASSLKGGSAYEHYF. CDR3 sequence (DNA): TGTGCCAGCAGTTTAAAGGGAGGGTCAGCCTACGAGCATTACTTC. This chain links TRBV12-3 or TRBV12-4 with TRBJ2-7, with 7 bases that match TRBD2. The CDR3 sequence is 15 residues long.